This T cell receptor beta chain was obtained from a study of identical twins. As for this clonotype: Its antigen is undetermined.

TCRdb re-called the 5' RACE reads through MiXCR, storing one row per CDR3 protein. The table lists around 490,000 distinct CDR3 sequences, approximately 20% of them singletons. Notes on the study in general: Conclusions leaned on cross-sectional statistical analysis and did not track the same donors over time. Models underestimated how often monozygotic twins shared out-of-frame TCR alpha.

After removal of 5 bases from V and 2 bases from J, the junction contained 7 bases not matched to a gene. CDR1 LNHDA and CDR2 SQIVND come from the germline V gene (reference sequence). This CDR3 contains 16 residues. These records were also assigned to another study, of yellow fever vaccine responses in identical twins. From that study: Each twin's T cell response to the vaccine was reported to look partly convergent and partly personalized.

The V gene is TRBV19, the J gene TRBJ2-3; 10 bases map to TRBD1. The sequencing sample was made of CD4+ T cells sorted from blood. The TCR sequence derives from a woman younger than 35 in good health. CDR3 protein: CASSSSGTGATDTQYF. The CDR3 DNA sequence: TGTGCCAGTAGTTCCTCCGGGACAGGGGCCACAGATACGCAGTATTTT.